This TCR beta chain originates from a study of glioma-infiltrating T cells after dendritic cell vaccination. As for time point: after dendritic cell vaccination, including at tumor progression/relapse. Patients had residual fresh-frozen tumor tissue and more than two years of survival data. The primer mix had 60 V beta and 13 J beta primers. Sequenced by immunoSEQ multiplex PCR; TCRdb stores in-frame clones only, minus some. The sample records approximately 90,000 clones, about 81% being singletons. With 0 bases clipped from V and 8 bases from J, the junction kept 13 bases outside the gene matches. Germline CDR1 reads MNHEY; CDR2 reads SMNVEV (reference sequence). CDR3 size: 18 residues.

The material sequenced was blood, taken after dendritic cell vaccination. The V gene is TRBV27, the J gene TRBJ2-1; 10 bases map to TRBD1. The origin of this receptor is a human donor with glioblastoma. CDR3 DNA: TGTGCCAGCAGTTTATCCCGGTGGGACAGGGGCGGCAGCGATGAGCAGTTCTTC. Its translation: CASSLSRWDRGGSDEQFF.